The 27 T cell receptor beta chains listed next were all sequenced from one sample in a study of blood T cell repertoires in COVID-19. Assay: immunoSEQ multiplex PCR; the TCRdb copy retains only in-frame clones and omits some. The sample consists of more than 110,000 clones, about 80% of them appearing once. The sample taken for sequencing was peripheral blood. The receptors derive from a woman aged 80 or over in a cohort sampled during active or convalescent COVID-19.

The chain has TRBV7-9 and TRBJ2-1; 8 bases are shared with TRBD2. The V gene's germline CDR1 is SEHNR and CDR2 FQNEAQ (reference sequence). The J segment lost 4 bases and the V segment lost 4 bases, leaving 6 bases of the junction unmatched. The CDR3 has 15 amino acids. As DNA, the CDR3 is TGTGCCAGCAGCTCTACGCGGGGGGTTTACAATGAGCAGTTCTTC. Protein sequence: CASSSTRGVYNEQFF.

The V call is TRBV7-3, the J call TRBJ2-3, with TRBD2 matching 13 bases. This CDR3 spans 16 amino acids. V lost 5 bases, J lost 1 base, and 3 bases stayed unmatched. The germline CDR1 and CDR2 sequences are SGHTA and FQGTGA. The CDR3 DNA reads TGTGCCAGCAGCCGAGGACTAGCGGGGGGCACAGATACGCAGTATTTT. It is translated as CASSRGLAGGTDTQYF.

V is TRBV5-1 and J is TRBJ1-6; TRBD1 might be the D (6 bases). CDR3 length: 17 residues. V lost 0 bases and J lost 8, with 18 bases in between. Germline V gives CDR1 SGHRS, CDR2 YFSETQ. The chain's CDR3 is CASSLVFRGRNDSPLHF. In nucleotides, the CDR3 is TGCGCCAGCAGCTTGGTGTTCAGGGGCAGAAATGATTCACCCCTCCACTTT.

V gene TRBV7-2 combines with J gene TRBJ1-6, with a weak D call TRBD1 (5 bases). The V end was cut by 5 bases, the J end by 7 bases, with 15 bases between. From germline, CDR1 is SGHTA and CDR2 FQGNSA. The CDR3 loop spans 15 amino acids. DNA for the CDR3: TGTGCCAGCAGCCAAAGGCCCGGGGGGAATTCACCCCTCCACTTT. Translation: CASSQRPGGNSPLHF.

This sequence joins TRBV11-2 and TRBJ1-6; a possible D gene is TRBD1 (5 bases). Trimming shortened V by 2 bases and J by 7 bases, and 12 bases separated the two germline ends. The CDR3 extends over 15 amino acids. CDR1 SGHAT and CDR2 FQNNGV come from the germline V gene. The CDR3 DNA reads as TGTGCCAGCAGCTTACTCGGGGGAGGCAATTCACCCCTCCACTTT. This encodes CASSLLGGGNSPLHF.

The chain employs TRBV7-2 and TRBJ2-2, with D tentatively TRBD2 (6 bases). Trimming cost V 4 bases and J 2 bases, with 14 bases left between them. Germline V gene sequence: CDR1 SGHTA, CDR2 FQGNSA. CDR3 length: 16 residues. CDR3 bases: TGTGCCAGCAGCTCGTCCGGGACTCTAAACACCGGGGAGCTGTTTTTT. Translating it yields CASSSSGTLNTGELFF. The full variable domain, with the rest looked up from reference TRBV7-2 and TRBJ2-2, is GAGVSQSPSNKVTEKGKDVELRCDPISGHTALYWYRQSLGQGLEFLIYFQGNSAPDKSGLPSDRFSAERTGGSVSTLTIQRTQQEDSAVYLCASSSSGTLNTGELFFGEGSRLTVL.

The chain joins TRBV29-1 to TRBJ1-1; D may be TRBD1 (6 bases). In germline, CDR1 is SQVTM, CDR2 ANQGSEA. The V end lost 4 bases, the J end lost 3 bases, and 9 bases lay between the germline ends. CDR3 length equals 12 residues. This CDR3 is CSVGQADTEAFF. CDR3 bases: TGCAGCGTTGGACAGGCGGACACTGAAGCTTTCTTT. Combining the CDR3 with reference TRBV29-1 and TRBJ1-1 gives the whole variable domain SAVISQKPSRDICQRGTSLTIQCQVDSQVTMMFWYRQQPGQSLTLIATANQGSEATYESGFVIDKFPISRPNLTFSTLTVSNMSPEDSSIYLCSVGQADTEAFFGQGTRLTVV.

The chain is built from TRBV27 and TRBJ1-1, with 9 bases identical to TRBD1. The CDR3 length is 14 residues. V dropped 3 bases and J dropped 8; count of bases not matched to a gene: 7. Germline CDR1 MNHEY, CDR2 SMNVEV (reference sequence). This CDR3 reads CASSFSFDRGEAFF. CDR3 sequence (DNA): TGTGCCAGCAGTTTTTCCTTCGACAGGGGGGAAGCTTTCTTT.

This clone was seen a handful of times. V is TRBV9 and J is TRBJ2-2; 10 nucleotides line up with TRBD1. The V gene's germline CDR1 is SGDLS and CDR2 YYNGEE. The CDR3 is made up of 17 amino acids. The J segment lost 4 bases and the V segment lost 4 bases, leaving 10 bases of the junction unmatched. The CDR3 reads CASSSRPGQGSTGELFF. The CDR3 DNA is TGTGCCAGCAGCTCCCGACCGGGACAGGGGAGCACCGGGGAGCTGTTTTTT.

With respect to this clone: Other DNA sequences in this sample translate to the same CDR3. The chain links TRBV18 to TRBJ2-6, with D possibly TRBD1 on 6 matching bases. Trimming removed 3 bases from V and 2 bases from J, with 8 bases in between. There are 15 residues in the CDR3. Germline V gene data show CDR1 as KGHSH and CDR2 as LQKENI. CDR3 protein: CASSPQGPGANVLTF. In DNA, the CDR3 is TGTGCCAGCTCACCTCAGGGGCCTGGGGCCAACGTCCTGACTTTC.

This clone appeared many times. The rearrangement links TRBV14 to TRBJ1-2, with a tentative D call TRBD1 (6 bases). V was trimmed by 2 bases and J by 3 bases, leaving 25 bases between them. Germline V gene sequence: CDR1 SGHDN, CDR2 FVKESK. The CDR3 totals 19 residues. CDR3 sequence reads: CASSQILGASVVDYYGYTF. Here the CDR3 DNA reads TGTGCCAGCAGCCAAATTTTGGGGGCCTCAGTCGTCGACTACTATGGCTACACCTTC.

This clone was counted once. V and J are TRBV7-6 and TRBJ2-5, with D maybe TRBD2 (6 bases). CDR3 length equals 14 residues. The V end lost 4 bases, the J end lost 4 bases, and 13 bases lay between the germline ends. Germline V CDR1 and CDR2: SGHVS, FNYEAQ. In DNA, the CDR3 is TGTGCCAGCAGCTCAGGCCTAGCGATAGAGACCCAGTACTTC. The encoded protein is CASSSGLAIETQYF.

The chain couples TRBV18 to TRBJ2-6; 7 bases are a match to TRBD1. From germline, CDR1 is KGHSH and CDR2 LQKENI. Trimming at V came to 1 base and at J to 2 bases, leaving 5 bases not matched to a gene. CDR3 length equals 17 residues. DNA for the CDR3: TGTGCCAGCTCACCACAGACAGGGTTGGCTGGGGCCAACGTCCTGACTTTC. Protein: CASSPQTGLAGANVLTF.

For the CDR3, the DNA is TGTGCCAGCAGTTTATTGGTGCAGGGCCTTCTGAGCCAGCCCCAGCATTTT. Translating gives CASSLLVQGLLSQPQHF. This chain links TRBV27 with TRBJ1-5, with a weak D call TRBD1 (5 bases). CDR1 MNHEY and CDR2 SMNVEV come from the germline V gene (reference sequence). The CDR3 spans 17 residues. Trimming took off 1 base at V and 7 bases at J, with 20 bases between the two ends.

The genes are TRBV18 and TRBJ2-3, with TRBD2 identical over 9 bases. The CDR3 has 14 amino acids. After removal of 4 bases from V and 4 bases from J, the junction contained 3 bases not matched to a gene. CDR1 is KGHSH and CDR2 is LQKENI in the germline V gene. CDR3 loop: CASSLGLASDTQYF. The CDR3, as DNA: TGTGCCAGCTCACTAGGACTAGCGTCAGATACGCAGTATTTT.

V gene TRBV6-4 combines with J gene TRBJ2-6; D uncertain. The CDR3 contains 14 residues. The V gene lost 5 bases and the J gene lost 4 bases, with 9 bases spanning the gap. Germline CDR1 reads MRHNA; CDR2 reads SNTAGT. CDR3 DNA: TGTGCCAGCAGTTCCGTATCGGGGGCCAACGTCCTGACTTTC. It is translated as CASSSVSGANVLTF.

The V gene is TRBV7-2, the J gene TRBJ2-1, with 13 bases that match TRBD2. V lost 5 bases, J lost 7 bases, and 5 bases stayed unmatched. CDR1 and CDR2 from the germline V gene are SGHTA and FQGNSA. The CDR3 runs to 15 residues. This chain's CDR3 is CASSPTSGGGNEQFF. CDR3 DNA sequence: TGTGCCAGCAGCCCCACTAGCGGGGGGGGTAATGAGCAGTTCTTC.

This clone was seen once. V is TRBV19 and J is TRBJ2-2; perhaps TRBD2 as D (5 bases). CDR3 length: 17 residues. V shed 3 bases and J shed 0 bases, with 14 bases lying between them. Looked up from germline, CDR1 is LNHDA and CDR2 is SQIVND (reference sequence). The CDR3 DNA is TGTGCCAGTAGTATTTCCGGAGGTCCGCCGAACACCGGGGAGCTGTTTTTT. Translating gives CASSISGGPPNTGELFF.

This clone was found a few times. The gene calls are TRBV9 and TRBJ1-1, with D unclear. Per the germline V gene, CDR1 is SGDLS and CDR2 is YYNGEE. The V end lost 3 bases, the J end lost 1 base, and 13 bases lay between the germline ends. The CDR3 length is 15 residues. The CDR3 reads CASSAIPEGNTEAFF. CDR3 bases: TGTGCCAGCAGCGCGATACCCGAGGGGAACACTGAAGCTTTCTTT.

This clone occurred once. The J gene is TRBJ1-1, the V gene TRBV28, with TRBD1 as a possible D gene (5 bases). Germline V gene data show CDR1 as MDHEN and CDR2 as SYDVKM. The CDR3 totals 13 residues. V was pared by 2 bases and J by 5 bases, with 9 bases between. The chain's CDR3 is CASSLQGRTEAFF. In nucleotides, the CDR3 is TGTGCCAGCAGTTTACAGGGCCGGACTGAAGCTTTCTTT. The full variable domain, completed using reference TRBV28 and TRBJ1-1, is DVKVTQSSRYLVKRTGEKVFLECVQDMDHENMFWYRQDPGLGLRLIYFSYDVKMKEKGDIPEGYSVSREKKERFSLILESASTNQTSMYLCASSLQGRTEAFFGQGTRLTVV.

This sequence joins TRBV3-1 (or the pseudogene TRBV3-2) and TRBJ2-5; a possible D gene is TRBD2 (6 bases). The CDR3 contains 12 residues. CDR1 is LGHDT, CDR2 YNNKEL, per germline (reference sequence). The ends were cut back, 7 bases at V and 5 bases at J, with 11 bases in the middle. CDR3 nucleotides: TGTGCCAGCACGGGGGTTGGGGAGACCCAGTACTTC. Amino acid sequence: CASTGVGETQYF.

The chain uses TRBV9 and TRBJ2-3; D ambiguous. V lost 5 bases and J 0 bases, leaving 7 bases between the germline ends. The CDR3 sequence is 13 residues long. Germline CDR1 reads SGDLS; CDR2 reads YYNGEE. CDR3: CASRGVSTDTQYF. The CDR3 DNA reads as TGTGCCAGCAGGGGCGTGAGCACAGATACGCAGTATTTT.

This chain connects TRBV6-5 to TRBJ1-1; tentatively, D is TRBD1 (6 bases). V lost 2 bases and J lost 4, with 8 bases in between. Per germline, CDR1 MNHEY and CDR2 SVGAGI. The CDR3 consists of 13 residues. CDR3 nucleotides: TGTGCCAGCAGTTACGTGGGGGCCACTGAAGCTTTCTTT. It specifies CASSYVGATEAFF.

The genes are TRBV19 and TRBJ2-3; D ambiguous. V lost 8 bases and J lost 2, with 14 bases in between. The CDR3 has 14 amino acids. Germline V gives CDR1 LNHDA, CDR2 SQIVND (reference sequence). The DNA for the CDR3 is TGTGCCAGTCAACAGAGTACCTTCACAGATACGCAGTATTTT. Translating gives CASQQSTFTDTQYF.

The rearrangement links TRBV5-1 to TRBJ1-1, with D perhaps TRBD1 (5 bases). V gave up 3 bases and J gave up 8 bases, with 14 bases separating them. Germline loops: CDR1 SGHRS, CDR2 YFSETQ. This CDR3 has 13 residues. The CDR3 nucleotides are TGCGCCAGCAGCTGGGGGGAGAGTTACGAAGCTTTCTTT. Protein product: CASSWGESYEAFF.

The chain carries TRBV12-3 or TRBV12-4 and TRBJ1-3; D unclear. The CDR3 consists of 11 residues. V was pared by 6 bases and J by 9 bases, with 9 bases between. In DNA, the CDR3 is TGTGCCAGCAGGTGGGAGAGCACCATATATTTT. Residues: CASRWESTIYF.

This clone was recorded a few times. The chain combines TRBV6-5 with TRBJ2-5; possibly TRBD1 for D (6 bases). CDR3 length: 15 residues. CDR1 is MNHEY and CDR2 is SVGAGI in the germline V gene. V lost 0 bases and J 5 bases, leaving 13 bases between the germline ends. The CDR3 loop reads CASSYSWGRVETQYF. The CDR3 nucleotides are TGTGCCAGCAGTTACTCGTGGGGGCGAGTGGAGACCCAGTACTTC.